The sequence of this T cell receptor beta chain was determined in a study of cytomegalovirus exposure and HLA in healthy donors. Study information: The 550 to 700 first-cohort repertoires and the 130 or so validation repertoires shared the same platform, a later analysis reported. General observations from the study: The study put some 150 TCR beta chains on its list as cytomegalovirus-associated. Reportedly, cytomegalovirus status was diagnosed with high sensitivity and specificity. The study found most TCR sequences rare, yet found some public TCRs in many donors.

Clones were read by immunoSEQ multiplex PCR, and TCRdb kept only the in-frame ones, dropping some. The table shows roughly 50,000 clones, with about 92% occurring only once. With regard to this clone: Antigen: not known.

The CDR3 covers 14 residues. Per germline, CDR1 MDHEN and CDR2 SYDVKM. The germline V and J ends were trimmed by 3 bases and 5 bases, with 13 bases remaining between them. This TCR derives from a young man in good health and CMV-seronegative. This chain uses TRBV28 with TRBJ2-5, with a possible D match to TRBD2 (6 bases). Sequenced material: PBMCs. CDR3 in amino acids: CASSFPGDVETQYF. CDR3 in DNA: TGTGCCAGCAGTTTTCCGGGAGACGTTGAGACCCAGTACTTC.